This T cell receptor beta chain was sequenced for a study of cytomegalovirus exposure and HLA in healthy donors. Study summary: There were 300 to 400 genotyped donors. Of these, about 81% fell in the genetic ancestry cluster associated with self-reported Caucasian donors.

It was with 60 Vbeta and 13 Jbeta primers that the PCR ran. The repertoire was sequenced with immunoSEQ multiplex PCR; TCRdb's copy has only in-frame clones and lacks some. The repertoire includes about 140,000 clones, about 80% of them detected once, and over 13% sits in the top ten. Germline assignment: CDR1 SGHDT and CDR2 YYEEEE. The CDR3 is 11 amino acids. The V end lost 0 bases, the J end lost 8 bases, and 3 bases lay between the germline ends. This rearrangement joins TRBV5-6 to TRBJ2-4; D gene uncertain. The sequence came from a woman aged 40-49 years in good health and CMV-seronegative. The specimen sequenced was PBMCs. The CDR3 sequence is CASSLGDIQYF. DNA for the CDR3: TGTGCCAGCAGCTTGGGAGACATTCAGTACTTC.